The 10 T cell receptor beta chains below come from one sample, sequenced in a study of T cell responses to AZD1222 COVID-19 vaccine. This table comes from immunoSEQ multiplex PCR, and its TCRdb copy is limited to in-frame clones, with some not included. The sample includes some 120,000 clones, around nine tenths seen only once; the top ten take approximately 10%. The specimen comprised peripheral blood, sampled on day 0 of MenACWY control vaccination. These receptors were obtained from an adult in good health.

The chain is built from TRBV24-1 and TRBJ2-6, with TRBD2 matching 7 bases. V was clipped by 9 bases and J by 1 base; unmatched bases: 11. CDR3 length: 17 amino acids. Germline lookup yields CDR1 KGHDR and CDR2 SFDVKD. The CDR3 region is CATAMGGVRSGANVLTF. The DNA of the CDR3 is TGTGCCACCGCCATGGGAGGGGTTCGTTCTGGGGCCAACGTCCTGACTTTC.

The rearrangement links TRBV12-3 or TRBV12-4 to TRBJ1-1; no clear D. The CDR3 consists of 12 residues. V shed 1 base and J shed 7 bases, with 7 bases lying between them. The CDR3 bases are TGTGCCAGCAGTTTAGTGGCCAGTGAAGCTTTCTTT. Amino acids: CASSLVASEAFF.

CDR3 protein: CASSAAGAGDTQYF. The DNA of the CDR3 is TGTGCCAGCAGTGCGGCGGGAGCGGGGGATACGCAGTATTTT. This sequence joins TRBV2 and TRBJ2-3; 7 nucleotides align to TRBD2. The germline V gene has CDR1 SNHLY and CDR2 FYNNEI. The length of the CDR3 is 14 residues. Trimming at V came to 4 bases and at J to 6 bases, leaving 7 bases not matched to a gene.

The chain links TRBV5-1 to TRBJ1-3, with a tentative D call TRBD1 (6 bases). Per germline, CDR1 SGHRS and CDR2 YFSETQ. V dropped 0 bases and J dropped 0 bases, with 10 bases sitting between them. The CDR3 is made up of 16 amino acids. Here the CDR3 reads CASSLGLQGSGNTIYF. DNA for the CDR3: TGCGCCAGCAGCTTGGGTCTACAGGGCTCTGGAAACACCATATATTTT.

The rearrangement uses TRBV10-3 and TRBJ2-1, with 10 bases lining up with TRBD2. CDR1 and CDR2 (germline): ENHRY, SYGVKD. The CDR3 contains 15 residues. Germline trimming cut 3 bases from V and 8 bases from J; bases unmatched to any gene: 7. In nucleotides, the CDR3 is TGTGCCATCAGTGATCCTAGCGGGAGTTTTTATGAGCAGTTCTTC. It codes for CAISDPSGSFYEQFF.

This chain connects TRBV7-7 to TRBJ2-1; TRBD2 agrees at 12 bases. The CDR3 contains 15 residues. Per germline, CDR1 SSHAT and CDR2 FNYEAQ (reference sequence). The V segment lost 5 bases and the J segment 6 bases; nucleotides outside the gene matches: 5. The CDR3 sequence is CASSRTSGMGNEQFF. Here the CDR3 DNA reads TGTGCCAGCAGCCGGACTAGCGGGATGGGCAATGAGCAGTTCTTC.

The chain links TRBV9 to TRBJ2-2, with D tentatively TRBD1 (6 bases). There are 15 residues in the CDR3. Germline V lookup: CDR1 SGDLS, CDR2 YYNGEE. The germline V and J ends were trimmed by 3 bases and 2 bases, with 11 bases remaining between them. For the CDR3, the DNA is TGTGCCAGCAGCGCCCGGACAGATAACACCGGGGAGCTGTTTTTT. As protein: CASSARTDNTGELFF.

The CDR3 loop is CASSLGHYPQYF. The CDR3 nucleotides read TGTGCCAGCAGTCTAGGACATTACCCGCAGTATTTT. This chain uses TRBV12-3 or TRBV12-4 with TRBJ2-3, with TRBD1 as a possible D gene (5 bases). The CDR3 covers 12 residues. Trimming left V 5 bases short and J 10 bases short, with 13 bases between.

The V call is TRBV5-1, the J call TRBJ1-1; D remains ambiguous. From germline, CDR1 is SGHRS and CDR2 YFSETQ. Trimming took off 1 base at V and 7 bases at J, with 5 bases between the two ends. The CDR3 runs to 11 residues. This CDR3 reads CASSLSDEAFF. The CDR3 DNA reads as TGCGCCAGCAGCTTGAGTGATGAAGCTTTCTTT.

The chain uses TRBV12-3 or TRBV12-4 and TRBJ1-3; D is unclear. This CDR3 spans 13 amino acids. The V end was cut by 5 bases, the J end by 4 bases, with 9 bases between. CDR3 DNA: TGTGCCAGCAGTCTTCCGGGGGGAAACACCATATATTTT. This sequence encodes CASSLPGGNTIYF.